This is a list of T cell receptor beta chains from one sample in a study of graft-versus-host responses after intestinal transplantation. Measured with immunoSEQ multiplex PCR; TCRdb has only the in-frame clones, and not every one. This repertoire shows tens of thousands of clones, around 93% found once; its top ten account for about 0.38%. These TCRs' antigens remain unknown. The sample here was unstimulated CD4+ T cells sorted from spleen or lymph node cells, taken before transplant. The receptors derive from a human donor who was the organ donor for an intestinal transplant. The CDR3 runs from the conserved cysteine through the conserved F or W. A D gene is named only where the DNA matches it firmly. Size tells how often a clone was seen (once, few, many) or the class of an expanded clone, and some rows leave it out.

clone_size: NA
v_call: TRBV7-2
j_call: TRBJ2-3
d_call: NA
cdr3_nt: TGTGCCAGCACCTTGGTACCGGGGGCCACAGATACGCAGTATTTT
cdr3_aa: CASTLVPGATDTQYF

clone_size: NA
v_call: TRBV12-5
j_call: TRBJ2-2
d_call: NA
cdr3_nt: TGTGCTAGTGGTTTGGTGACCCTTACAGGGAACACCGGGGAGCTGTTTTTT
cdr3_aa: CASGLVTLTGNTGELFF

clone_size: NA
v_call: TRBV7-3
j_call: TRBJ2-1
d_call: NA
cdr3_nt: TGTGCCAGCAGCTTAGGACCGGGGCGAAATGAGCAGTTCTTC
cdr3_aa: CASSLGPGRNEQFF

clone_size: NA
v_call: TRBV11-2
j_call: TRBJ2-7
d_call: NA
cdr3_nt: TGTGCCAGCAGCTTTCGGTGGACCTTAGCCTACGAGCAGTACTTC
cdr3_aa: CASSFRWTLAYEQYF

clone_size: NA
v_call: TRBV25-1
j_call: TRBJ2-1
d_call: TRBD2
cdr3_nt: TGTGCCAGCAGGACTAGCGGGGGGGCCAATGAGCAGTTCTTC
cdr3_aa: CASRTSGGANEQFF

clone_size: NA
v_call: TRBV25-1
j_call: TRBJ2-5
d_call: NA
cdr3_nt: TGTGCCAGCAGTGAACAGCAAGAGACCCAGTACTTC
cdr3_aa: CASSEQQETQYF

clone_size: NA
v_call: TRBV7-8
j_call: TRBJ1-5
d_call: TRBD1
cdr3_nt: TGTGCCAGCAGCTTAGCGCAGGCAGGGGGTGGCAATCAGCCCCAGCATTTT
cdr3_aa: CASSLAQAGGGNQPQHF

clone_size: NA
v_call: TRBV5-4
j_call: TRBJ2-2
d_call: NA
cdr3_nt: TGTGCCAGCAGCTTCCCCCCGGGGGCGGGCGGGGAGCTGTTTTTT
cdr3_aa: CASSFPPGAGGELFF

clone_size: once
v_call: TRBV6-5
j_call: TRBJ2-7
d_call: NA
cdr3_nt: TGTGCCAGCAGTTACTCGAGTGACGAGCAGTACTTC
cdr3_aa: CASSYSSDEQYF

clone_size: NA
v_call: TRBV7-6
j_call: TRBJ2-3
d_call: TRBD2
cdr3_nt: TGTGCCAGCAGCTTAGTGACTAGCGGGGAGTTCACAGATACGCAGTATTTT
cdr3_aa: CASSLVTSGEFTDTQYF

clone_size: NA
v_call: TRBV6-6
j_call: TRBJ1-5
d_call: NA
cdr3_nt: TGTGCCAGCACCCTACCGGGACCCTACAATCAGCCCCAGCATTTT
cdr3_aa: CASTLPGPYNQPQHF

clone_size: NA
v_call: TRBV5-1
j_call: TRBJ1-1
d_call: NA
cdr3_nt: TGCGCCAGCAGCTCCGTGGCAGGGGACACTGAAGCTTTCTTT
cdr3_aa: CASSSVAGDTEAFF

clone_size: NA
v_call: TRBV18
j_call: TRBJ2-5
d_call: TRBD2
cdr3_nt: TGTGCCAGCTCTCCCGAACCTGGAGCGGGGGGACGTGAGACCCAGTACTTC
cdr3_aa: CASSPEPGAGGRETQYF

clone_size: NA
v_call: TRBV27
j_call: TRBJ2-3
d_call: NA
cdr3_nt: TGTGCCAGCAGCCTTACCGGTTATACGCAGTATTTT
cdr3_aa: CASSLTGYTQYF

clone_size: NA
v_call: TRBV6-5
j_call: TRBJ1-6
d_call: NA
cdr3_nt: TGTGCCAGCAGGGACAACAGCGTCTATAATTCACCCCTCCACTTT
cdr3_aa: CASRDNSVYNSPLHF

clone_size: NA
v_call: TRBV6-5
j_call: TRBJ2-4
d_call: NA
cdr3_nt: TGTGCCAGCAGCCGCGCAGGGACCAAAAACATTCAGTACTTC
cdr3_aa: CASSRAGTKNIQYF

clone_size: NA
v_call: TRBV30
j_call: TRBJ1-6
d_call: TRBD1
cdr3_nt: TGTGCCTGGAGTGAAGGACAGGGAGATTCACCCCTCCACTTT
cdr3_aa: CAWSEGQGDSPLHF

clone_size: NA
v_call: TRBV9
j_call: TRBJ2-7
d_call: TRBD1
cdr3_nt: TGTGCCAGCAGCCCGGGACAGGGGCGTTACGAGCAGTACTTC
cdr3_aa: CASSPGQGRYEQYF

clone_size: NA
v_call: TRBV7-8
j_call: TRBJ1-2
d_call: TRBD1
cdr3_nt: TGTGCCAGCAGCGGACAGGGGGCTAACTATGGCTACACCTTC
cdr3_aa: CASSGQGANYGYTF

clone_size: NA
v_call: TRBV15
j_call: TRBJ2-7
d_call: NA
cdr3_nt: TGTGCCACCAGCAGGTTTGGGCAGGGGTCCTACGAGCAGTACTTC
cdr3_aa: CATSRFGQGSYEQYF

clone_size: once
v_call: TRBV11-2
j_call: TRBJ1-4
d_call: NA
cdr3_nt: TGTGCCAGCAGCCTCCCCTTCCGGGGGGGCGAAAAACTGTTTTTT
cdr3_aa: CASSLPFRGGEKLFF

clone_size: NA
v_call: TRBV18
j_call: TRBJ2-3
d_call: NA
cdr3_nt: TGTGCCAGCTCACTGGCCCGGGTGCAGGGGACAGATACGCAGTATTTT
cdr3_aa: CASSLARVQGTDTQYF

clone_size: NA
v_call: TRBV7-2
j_call: TRBJ2-4
d_call: NA
cdr3_nt: TGTGCCAGCAGCTTAGCAGGGATCCCAAACATTCAGTACTTC
cdr3_aa: CASSLAGIPNIQYF

clone_size: NA
v_call: TRBV10-3
j_call: TRBJ2-2
d_call: NA
cdr3_nt: TGTGCTGGGGGGGCCGTGCTTACCGGGGAGCTGTTTTTT
cdr3_aa: CAGGAVLTGELFF

clone_size: NA
v_call: TRBV10-3
j_call: TRBJ2-1
d_call: TRBD2
cdr3_nt: TGTGCCATCGCTCCGGGACTACAGAATGAGCAGTTCTTC
cdr3_aa: CAIAPGLQNEQFF

clone_size: NA
v_call: TRBV11-3
j_call: TRBJ2-1
d_call: NA
cdr3_nt: TGTGCCAGCAGCTTGGGGGGATCTCAGCACAATGAGCAGTTCTTC
cdr3_aa: CASSLGGSQHNEQFF

clone_size: NA
v_call: TRBV11-1
j_call: TRBJ2-2
d_call: TRBD1
cdr3_nt: TGTGCCAGCAGCTCAGACAGGGTAGACACCGGGGAGCTGTTTTTT
cdr3_aa: CASSSDRVDTGELFF